The 5 T cell receptor beta chains listed next were all sequenced from one sample in a study of cytomegalovirus exposure and HLA in healthy donors. PCR primers comprised 60 Vbeta and 13 Jbeta primers. Repertoires were generated with immunoSEQ multiplex PCR, while TCRdb's copy carries only in-frame clones and drops some. Of fewer than 180,000 clones detected, more than 65% appear once; the ten largest clones hold around 6.6%. Source material: PBMCs. The receptor set was obtained from a man aged 45-60 years in good health and CMV-seropositive.

This clone appeared a few times. The chain couples TRBV16 to TRBJ2-7; 7 bases are shared with TRBD2. The CDR3 is 15 amino acids. The J segment lost 3 bases and the V segment lost 0 bases, leaving 5 bases of the junction unmatched. Germline-derived CDR1 and CDR2 are KGHSY and FQNENV. This chain's CDR3 is CASSQSVGGNYEQYF. CDR3 DNA: TGTGCCAGCAGCCAATCGGTGGGGGGGAACTACGAGCAGTACTTC. The variable domain in full, with the rest retrieved from reference TRBV16 and TRBJ2-7, is GEEVAQTPKHLVRGEGQKAKLYCAPIKGHSYVFWYQQVLKNEFKFLISFQNENVFDETGMPKERFSAKCLPNSPCSLEIQATKLEDSAVYFCASSQSVGGNYEQYFGPGTRLTVT.

This clone was found once. This sequence joins TRBV6-1 and TRBJ1-5; possible D gene TRBD1, 5 bases. Germline assignment: CDR1 MNHNS and CDR2 SASEGT. V was clipped by 10 bases and J by 4 bases, with 14 bases between them. The CDR3 length is 13 residues. CDR3 sequence reads: CATAGLGNQPQHF. The CDR3 DNA sequence: TGTGCCACCGCAGGGTTAGGAAATCAGCCCCAGCATTTT.

V usage is TRBV9 and J usage is TRBJ2-3; D is unresolved. Germline CDR1 and CDR2: SGDLS and YYNGEE. The CDR3 extends over 16 amino acids. V lost 4 bases and J lost 1, with 16 bases in between. The CDR3 region has the DNA TGTGCCAGCAGCACCCGGTTAAGGAGTGGCACAGATACGCAGTATTTT. Its translation is CASSTRLRSGTDTQYF.

The V call is TRBV13, the J call TRBJ1-6, with 11 bases identical to TRBD1. Germline trimming cut 5 bases from V and 6 bases from J; bases unmatched to any gene: 6. Germline loops: CDR1 PRHDT, CDR2 FYEKMQ (reference sequence). The CDR3 loop spans 16 amino acids. The CDR3 region is CASSQGTGGSNSPLHF. CDR3 DNA: TGTGCCAGCAGCCAAGGGACAGGGGGAAGTAATTCACCCCTCCACTTT.

This chain uses TRBV5-1 with TRBJ2-6; 8 positions match TRBD1. The CDR3 is 18 amino acids. V lost 0 bases to trimming and J lost 2 bases; unmatched junction nucleotides: 7. Germline V lookup: CDR1 SGHRS, CDR2 YFSETQ. CDR3 nucleotide sequence: TGCGCCAGCAGCTTGGATGGCAGGGGGCCCCCTGGGGCCAACGTCCTGACTTTC. As protein: CASSLDGRGPPGANVLTF.